These 25 T cell receptor beta chains originate from one sample sequenced in a study of OX40 agonist ivuxolimab in advanced cancers. Only in-frame clones appear in the TCRdb table, and some are missing; sequencing was by immunoSEQ multiplex PCR. The data contain 70,000 to 85,000 clones, 94% of them singletons. Source: CD4+ or CD8+ T cells sorted from blood, taken in a trial of the OX40 agonist ivuxolimab. These receptors all stem from an adult with an advanced solid tumor such as melanoma, head and neck, liver or kidney cancer.

The rearrangement links TRBV4-1 to TRBJ2-7, with no clear D. V dropped 3 bases and J dropped 4 bases, with 10 bases sitting between them. The CDR3 is 13 amino acids. Germline CDR1 and CDR2: MGHRA and YSYEKL. The CDR3 sequence is CASSQLVGYEQYF. The CDR3 DNA follows: TGCGCCAGCAGCCAGCTAGTCGGGTACGAGCAGTACTTC.

V gene TRBV11-2 combines with J gene TRBJ2-2; the D gene is possibly TRBD2 (6 bases). Germline-derived CDR1 and CDR2 are SGHAT and FQNNGV. The CDR3 runs 12 residues. The V end was cut by 5 bases, the J end by 7 bases, with 8 bases between. The CDR3 region has the DNA TGTGCCAGCAGCCCCGGGGGCGGGGAGCTGTTTTTT. Its protein product is CASSPGGGELFF.

The chain joins TRBV19 to TRBJ2-7; 11 bases match TRBD2. Germline values: CDR1 LNHDA, CDR2 SQIVND (reference sequence). The CDR3 consists of 16 residues. V lost 5 bases and J lost 0; bases outside the gene matches: 6. The CDR3 region has the DNA TGTGCCAGTAGTTTCGGACTAGCGGGTAGCTCCTACGAGCAGTACTTC. Translation gives CASSFGLAGSSYEQYF.

The chain employs TRBV9 and TRBJ1-4, with 9 bases aligning to TRBD1. Germline V gene lookup returns CDR1 SGDLS and CDR2 YYNGEE. This CDR3 region has 14 residues. J was trimmed by 6 bases and V by 4 bases; bases with no gene match: 4. Written as DNA, the CDR3 is TGTGCCAGCAGCCCCAGGGACAGGGATGAAAAACTGTTTTTT. It is translated as CASSPRDRDEKLFF.

The chain couples TRBV5-6 to TRBJ2-3; no clear D. CDR3 length: 12 amino acids. Per germline, CDR1 SGHDT and CDR2 YYEEEE. Trimming stripped 3 bases from V and 3 bases from J, with 5 bases between. CDR3: CASSSGTDTQYF. CDR3 nucleotides: TGTGCCAGCAGCTCCGGAACAGATACGCAGTATTTT. Full variable domain (rest looked up from reference TRBV5-6 and TRBJ2-3): DAGVTQSPTHLIKTRGQQVTLRCSPKSGHDTVSWYQQALGQGPQFIFQYYEEEERQRGNFPDRFSGHQFPNYSSELNVNALLLGDSALYLCASSSGTDTQYFGPGTRLTVL.

The chain employs TRBV7-9 and TRBJ1-1; D unresolved. V was pared by 0 bases and J by 6 bases, with 5 bases between. Germline-derived CDR1 and CDR2 are SEHNR and FQNEAQ (reference sequence). The CDR3 length is 12 residues. DNA of the CDR3: TGTGCCAGCAGCTTAGCGGGCGCTGAAGCTTTCTTT. This gives the protein CASSLAGAEAFF. Variable domain in full (rest from reference TRBV7-9 and TRBJ1-1): DTGVSQNPRHKITKRGQNVTFRCDPISEHNRLYWYRQTLGQGPEFLTYFQNEAQLEKSRLLSDRFSAERPKGSFSTLEIQRTEQGDSAMYLCASSLAGAEAFFGQGTRLTVV.

The chain is built from TRBV6-6 and TRBJ1-2, with D possibly TRBD1 on 6 matching bases. CDR1 is MNHNY, CDR2 SVGAGI, per germline (reference sequence). V lost 5 bases and J 8 bases, leaving 15 bases between the germline ends. The CDR3 is 13 residues long. The CDR3 is CASSETGAGGYTF. The CDR3 DNA reads TGTGCCAGCAGTGAGACAGGAGCTGGGGGCTACACCTTC.

V gene TRBV4-3 combines with J gene TRBJ2-2; 7 positions match TRBD1. V shed 1 base, J shed 6 bases, and the junction held 14 bases outside the gene matches. CDR1 and CDR2 (germline): LGHNA, YSLEER. This CDR3 is 18 amino acids long. This chain's CDR3 is CASSQGRSGTEGAGELFF. CDR3 in DNA: TGCGCCAGCAGCCAAGGAAGGTCCGGGACAGAAGGGGCCGGGGAGCTGTTTTTT.

This rearrangement joins TRBV9 to TRBJ2-1, with TRBD2 matching 7 bases. The CDR3 is 16 residues long. The junction had 8 bases not matched to a gene; V was cut back by 0 bases and J by 5 bases. Germline V gene lookup returns CDR1 SGDLS and CDR2 YYNGEE. CDR3 bases: TGTGCCAGCAGCGTAGGGAGCGGGGAACCTAACAATGAGCAGTTCTTC. Protein product: CASSVGSGEPNNEQFF.

This clone rates as medium-sized. The chain has TRBV7-9 and TRBJ1-5; TRBD1 aligns across 11 bases. The J segment lost 0 bases and the V segment lost 4 bases, leaving 8 bases of the junction unmatched. Germline CDR1 is SEHNR and CDR2 is FQNEAQ (reference sequence). The CDR3 consists of 18 residues. CDR3: CASSSPGQGGHSNQPQHF. CDR3 nucleotide sequence: TGTGCCAGCAGCTCGCCGGGACAGGGGGGTCATAGCAATCAGCCCCAGCATTTT.

This chain joins TRBV5-1 and TRBJ2-1, with D uncertain. V was cut by 5 bases and J by 9 bases, with 21 bases left in between. The germline CDR1 and CDR2 sequences are SGHRS and YFSETQ. CDR3 size: 15 residues. CDR3 in amino acids: CASSHGPYASAEQFF. The CDR3 region has the DNA TGCGCCAGCAGTCATGGGCCATATGCCTCAGCTGAGCAGTTCTTC.

The chain joins TRBV5-1 to TRBJ2-5; D is uncertain. The CDR3 sequence is 13 residues long. CDR1 and CDR2 (germline): SGHRS, YFSETQ. Trimming pared 3 bases from V and 5 bases from J, leaving 11 bases between. The CDR3 sequence: CASSSDLWETQYF. The CDR3 region has the DNA TGCGCCAGCAGCTCGGACCTGTGGGAGACCCAGTACTTC.

The chain recombines TRBV4-2 with TRBJ2-3; TRBD2 matches 8 bases. With 4 bases clipped from V and 0 bases from J, the junction kept 6 bases outside the gene matches. Looked up from germline, CDR1 is LGHNA and CDR2 is YNFKEQ. CDR3 size: 16 residues. The CDR3 region is CASSLLLAESTDTQYF. The CDR3 nucleotides read TGTGCCAGCAGCCTCTTACTAGCGGAGAGCACAGATACGCAGTATTTT.

A word on this clone: The junction does not match germline at one end; this may be a read error. The chain recombines TRBV7-2 with TRBJ2-5, with a tentative D call TRBD1 (5 bases). The germline V gene encodes CDR1 SGHTA and CDR2 FQGNSA. This CDR3 has 15 residues. CDR3 region: CASSLLRPASPSTDF. Here the CDR3 DNA reads TGTGCCAGCAGCTTATTAAGGCCAGCGTCGCCTTCGACAGACTTC.

The V gene is TRBV13, the J gene TRBJ2-7; 11 nucleotides match TRBD2. This CDR3 comprises 15 residues. From germline, CDR1 is PRHDT and CDR2 FYEKMQ (reference sequence). The V segment lost 3 bases and the J segment 3 bases; nucleotides outside the gene matches: 4. CDR3 sequence reads: CASSFASGRYYEQYF. CDR3 DNA sequence: TGTGCCAGCAGCTTTGCTAGCGGGAGGTACTACGAGCAGTACTTC. The full variable domain, its missing parts supplied by reference TRBV13 and TRBJ2-7, is AAGVIQSPRHLIKEKRETATLKCYPIPRHDTVYWYQQGPGQDPQFLISFYEKMQSDKGSIPDRFSAQQFSDYHSELNMSSLELGDSALYFCASSFASGRYYEQYFGPGTRLTVT.

In DNA, the CDR3 is TGTGCCAGCAGCTTAGGGGGGGGAAGCAATCAGCCCCAGCATTTT. Translated, it gives CASSLGGGSNQPQHF. The chain uses TRBV7-8 and TRBJ1-5; TRBD1 is a possible D gene (5 bases). Trimming removed 1 base at V and 1 base at J, with 8 bases between. Germline values: CDR1 SGHVS, CDR2 FQNEAQ. There are 15 residues in the CDR3.

The chain recombines TRBV5-6 with TRBJ1-5; unclear D gene. Trimming removed 3 bases at V and 3 bases at J, with 4 bases between. Germline V gene sequence: CDR1 SGHDT, CDR2 YYEEEE. The CDR3 totals 12 residues. The CDR3 region is CASSSDNQPQHF. Written as DNA, the CDR3 is TGTGCCAGCAGCTCGGACAATCAGCCCCAGCATTTT.

The gene calls are TRBV7-9 and TRBJ2-1; 9 bases align to TRBD2. Unmatched junction bases numbered 7, after V lost 4 bases and J lost 0 bases. Germline CDR1 and CDR2: SEHNR and FQNEAQ (reference sequence). The length of the CDR3 is 17 residues. In DNA, the CDR3 is TGTGCCAGCAGCTCAGATTTGACTAGCGGCTCCTACAATGAGCAGTTCTTC. Translating it yields CASSSDLTSGSYNEQFF.

The J gene is TRBJ1-1, the V gene TRBV9; TRBD1 matches 9 bases. Germline CDR1 SGDLS, CDR2 YYNGEE. The CDR3 runs to 13 residues. V was clipped by 2 bases and J by 6 bases; unmatched bases: 2. The CDR3 reads CASSVGQGPEAFF. CDR3 nucleotide sequence: TGTGCCAGCAGCGTGGGACAGGGTCCTGAAGCTTTCTTT.

By sample share, this clone is medium-sized (0.01 to 0.1%). The rearrangement links TRBV30 to TRBJ1-2; D possibly corresponds to TRBD1 (6 bases). The CDR3 contains 14 residues. Deletions cut 2 bases from V and 2 bases from J, with 12 bases between. CDR1 is GTSNPN, CDR2 SVGIG, per germline (reference sequence). Written as DNA, the CDR3 is TGTGCCTGGAGTCGGACAGTCCCCAACTATGGCTACACCTTC. This codes for CAWSRTVPNYGYTF.

In this sample, this clone turned up once. The CDR3 protein is CASSVEGGDDTQYF. In DNA, the CDR3 is TGTGCCAGCAGCGTAGAGGGCGGGGACGATACGCAGTATTTT. V usage is TRBV9 and J usage is TRBJ2-3; D is possibly TRBD2 (6 bases). From germline, CDR1 is SGDLS and CDR2 YYNGEE. This CDR3 comprises 14 residues. V was trimmed by 0 bases and J by 6 bases, leaving 11 bases between them.

The DNA of the CDR3 is TGTGCCAGCGCCCGCGGGGGGGGAGCCCAGTACTTC. Translation gives CASARGGGAQYF. The chain recombines TRBV5-4 with TRBJ2-5; TRBD2 matches 9 bases. Germline CDR1 reads SGHNT; CDR2 reads YYREEE (reference sequence). The trim removed 7 bases at V and 9 bases at J, leaving 7 bases unmatched. There are 12 residues in the CDR3.

The V call is TRBV15, the J call TRBJ2-5, with D hard to call. Germline CDR1 LNHNV, CDR2 YYDKDF (reference sequence). The length of the CDR3 is 15 residues. The V gene lost 0 bases and the J gene lost 1 base, with 9 bases spanning the gap. The CDR3 DNA is TGTGCCACCAGCAGAGATCGGGCAGCCCAAGAGACCCAGTACTTC. Amino acid sequence: CATSRDRAAQETQYF.

Note on this clone: The junction shows a germline mismatch at one end, possibly a read error. Written as DNA, the CDR3 is TGTGCCAGCAGGTCCTTCAATGAGCAGTTCTTC. Translating it yields CASRSFNEQFF. The chain employs TRBV7-6 and TRBJ2-1; D gene unclear. CDR1 is SGHVS, CDR2 FNYEAQ, per germline. The CDR3 has 11 residues.

CDR3 nucleotides: TGTGCCACCAGCAGGCCGATGGACAGTAGCTACACCTTC. This translates into CATSRPMDSSYTF. The chain joins TRBV15 to TRBJ1-2; maybe TRBD1 (6 bases). The CDR3 runs 13 residues. Germline CDR1 and CDR2: LNHNV and YYDKDF (reference sequence). Trimming pared 3 bases from V and 9 bases from J, leaving 14 bases between.